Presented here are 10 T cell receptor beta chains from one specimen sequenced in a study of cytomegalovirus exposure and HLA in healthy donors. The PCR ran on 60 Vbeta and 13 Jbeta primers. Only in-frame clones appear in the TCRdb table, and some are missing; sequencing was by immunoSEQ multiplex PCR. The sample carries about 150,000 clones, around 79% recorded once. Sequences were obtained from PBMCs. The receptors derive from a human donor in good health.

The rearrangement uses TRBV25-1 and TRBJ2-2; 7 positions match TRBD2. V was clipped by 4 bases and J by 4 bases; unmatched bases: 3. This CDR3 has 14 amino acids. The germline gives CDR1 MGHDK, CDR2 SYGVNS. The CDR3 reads CASSVRGTTGELFF. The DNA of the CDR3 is TGTGCCAGCAGTGTGCGGGGGACCACCGGGGAGCTGTTTTTT.

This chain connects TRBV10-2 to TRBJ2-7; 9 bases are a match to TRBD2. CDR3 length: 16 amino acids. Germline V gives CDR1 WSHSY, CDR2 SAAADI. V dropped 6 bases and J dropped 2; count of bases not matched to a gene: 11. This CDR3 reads CASRRVAGDIPYEQYF. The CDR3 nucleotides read TGCGCCAGCAGGCGGGTAGCGGGGGACATACCCTACGAGCAGTACTTC.

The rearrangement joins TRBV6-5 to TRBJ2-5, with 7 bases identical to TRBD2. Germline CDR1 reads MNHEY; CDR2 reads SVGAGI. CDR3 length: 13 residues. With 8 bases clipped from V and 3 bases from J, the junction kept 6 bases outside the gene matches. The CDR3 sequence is CASSKGGEETQYF. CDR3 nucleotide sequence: TGTGCCAGCTCAAAGGGAGGGGAAGAGACCCAGTACTTC.

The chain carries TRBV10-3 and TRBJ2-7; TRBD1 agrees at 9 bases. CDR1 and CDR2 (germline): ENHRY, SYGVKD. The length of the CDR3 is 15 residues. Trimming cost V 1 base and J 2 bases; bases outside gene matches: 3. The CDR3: CAISEWTGEPYEQYF. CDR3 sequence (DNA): TGTGCCATCAGTGAGTGGACAGGGGAACCCTACGAGCAGTACTTC.

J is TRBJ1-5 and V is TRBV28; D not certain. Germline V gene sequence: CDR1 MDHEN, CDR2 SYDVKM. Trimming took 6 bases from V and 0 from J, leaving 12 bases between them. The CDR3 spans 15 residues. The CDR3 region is CASSSTGISNQPQHF. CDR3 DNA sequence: TGTGCCAGCAGCTCGACGGGGATTAGCAATCAGCCCCAGCATTTT.

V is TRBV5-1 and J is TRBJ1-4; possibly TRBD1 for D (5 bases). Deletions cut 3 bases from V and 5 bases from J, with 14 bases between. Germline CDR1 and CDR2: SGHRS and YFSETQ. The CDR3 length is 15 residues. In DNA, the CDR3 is TGCGCCAGCAGCTCTACGACAGCCGTCAATGAAAAACTGTTTTTT. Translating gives CASSSTTAVNEKLFF.

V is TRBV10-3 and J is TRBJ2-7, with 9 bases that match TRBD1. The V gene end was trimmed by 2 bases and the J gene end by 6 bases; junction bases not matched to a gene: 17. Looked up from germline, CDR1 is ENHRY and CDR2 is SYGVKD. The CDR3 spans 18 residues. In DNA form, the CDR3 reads TGTGCCATCAGTGAGCCGATGACAGGGGGATTGGCTCGGCGCGAGCAGTACTTC. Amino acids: CAISEPMTGGLARREQYF.

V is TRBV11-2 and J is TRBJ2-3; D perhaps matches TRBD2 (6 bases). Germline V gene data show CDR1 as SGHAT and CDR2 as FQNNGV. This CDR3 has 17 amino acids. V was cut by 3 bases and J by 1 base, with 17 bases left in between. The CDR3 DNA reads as TGTGCCAGCAGCTTTCCAACCGGGGGAATAGGCACAGATACGCAGTATTTT. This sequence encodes CASSFPTGGIGTDTQYF.

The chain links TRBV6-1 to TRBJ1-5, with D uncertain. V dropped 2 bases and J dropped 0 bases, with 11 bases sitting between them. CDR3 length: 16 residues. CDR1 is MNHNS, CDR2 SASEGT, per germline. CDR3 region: CASSEWADDSNQPQHF. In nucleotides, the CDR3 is TGTGCCAGCAGTGAATGGGCAGACGATAGCAATCAGCCCCAGCATTTT.

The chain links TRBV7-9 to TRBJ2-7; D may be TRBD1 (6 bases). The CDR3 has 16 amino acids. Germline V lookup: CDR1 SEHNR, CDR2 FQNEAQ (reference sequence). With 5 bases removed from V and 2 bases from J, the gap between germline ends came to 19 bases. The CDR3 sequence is CASSPARGTLAYEQYF. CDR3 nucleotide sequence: TGTGCCAGCAGCCCCGCTAGGGGGACCCTAGCCTACGAGCAGTACTTC.